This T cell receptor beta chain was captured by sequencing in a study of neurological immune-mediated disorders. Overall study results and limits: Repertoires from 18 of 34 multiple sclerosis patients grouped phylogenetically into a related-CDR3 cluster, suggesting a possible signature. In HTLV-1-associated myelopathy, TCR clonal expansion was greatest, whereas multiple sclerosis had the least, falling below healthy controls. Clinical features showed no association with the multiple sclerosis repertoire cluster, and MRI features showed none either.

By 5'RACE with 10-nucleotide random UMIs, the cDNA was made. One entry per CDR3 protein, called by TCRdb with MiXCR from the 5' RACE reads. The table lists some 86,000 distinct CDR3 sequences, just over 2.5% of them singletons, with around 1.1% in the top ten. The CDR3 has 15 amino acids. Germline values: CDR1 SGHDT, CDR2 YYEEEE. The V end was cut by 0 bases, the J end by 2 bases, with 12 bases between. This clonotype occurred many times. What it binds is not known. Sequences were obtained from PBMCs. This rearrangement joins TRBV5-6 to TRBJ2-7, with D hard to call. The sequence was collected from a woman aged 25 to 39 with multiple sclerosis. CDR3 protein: CASSLGSEITYEQYF. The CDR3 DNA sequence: TGTGCCAGCAGCTTGGGCAGCGAGATAACCTACGAGCAGTACTTC.